This section outlines one T cell receptor (beta chain) sequence together with its context. These data belong to a study of blood T cell repertoires in COVID-19. Overall study: Sources were T cells, B-cell-depleted T cells, or PBMCs; the material itself was cDNA or gDNA.

The CDR3 has 12 amino acids. The V and J ends lost 8 bases and 3 bases respectively, with 11 bases between them. Per germline, CDR1 MDHEN and CDR2 SYDVKM. Repertoires were generated with immunoSEQ multiplex PCR, while TCRdb's copy carries only in-frame clones and drops some. The sample lists about 240,000 clones; 80% to 90% were seen once. V usage is TRBV28 and J usage is TRBJ2-7; D may be TRBD2 (6 bases). Input material: peripheral blood. This receptor was identified in a man between 60 and 75 years old with acute or convalescent COVID-19. The CDR3 nucleotides read TGTGCCAGCGGCGGGAATCTCTACGAGCAGTACTTC. Its protein product is CASGGNLYEQYF.